This T cell receptor (beta chain) was sequenced for a study of T-cell memory formation after mild COVID-19. Study-wide results and limits: Mostly located in CM and EM were contracting CD4+ clones, with contracting CD8+ clones located in EMRA.

This clonotype was detected a few times. Its antigen is currently unknown. TCRdb analysed the 5' RACE reads with MiXCR anew, one entry per CDR3 protein. In the table there are around 410,000 distinct CDR3 sequences, 20% to 30% of which are singletons. The CDR3 loop spans 15 amino acids. Specimen: PBMCs or a T cell subset sorted from them (not recorded which). The TCR comes from an adult woman who had mild COVID-19 (a few samples of this study predate the infection). Cell type and time point are not known. The V call is TRBV21-1, the J call TRBJ1-1. TRBV21-1 is a documented pseudogene. This chain's CDR3 is CASSKVQACGAEAFF. The CDR3 DNA reads TGTGCCAGCAGCAAAGTTCAGGCTTGTGGCGCTGAAGCTTTCTTT.